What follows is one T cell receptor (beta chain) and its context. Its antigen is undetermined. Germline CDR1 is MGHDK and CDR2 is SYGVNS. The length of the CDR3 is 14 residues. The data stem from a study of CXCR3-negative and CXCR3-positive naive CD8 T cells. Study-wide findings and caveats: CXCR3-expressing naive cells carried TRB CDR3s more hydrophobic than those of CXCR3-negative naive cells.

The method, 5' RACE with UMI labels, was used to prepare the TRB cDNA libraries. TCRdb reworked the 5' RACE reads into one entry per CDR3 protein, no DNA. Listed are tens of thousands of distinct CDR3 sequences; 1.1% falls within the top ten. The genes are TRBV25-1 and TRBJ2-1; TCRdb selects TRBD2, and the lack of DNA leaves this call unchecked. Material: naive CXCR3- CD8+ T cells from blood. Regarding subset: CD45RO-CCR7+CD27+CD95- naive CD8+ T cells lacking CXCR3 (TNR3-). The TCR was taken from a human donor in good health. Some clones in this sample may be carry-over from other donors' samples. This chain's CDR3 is CASSEWTGDNEQFF.